This TCR beta chain was recorded in a study of cytomegalovirus exposure and HLA in healthy donors. Findings of the study overall: Previously analyzed data showed that most TCR beta V segments were productive at a frequency of about 90% or about 30%.

Comment on this clone: The antigen is undetermined.

PCR employed 60 Vbeta and 13 Jbeta primers. TCRdb keeps only in-frame clones here, not all; method: immunoSEQ multiplex PCR. The data contain some 150,000 clones, approximately 78% of them singletons. Losses at the gene ends were 2 bases for V and 8 bases for J; bases not matched to a gene: 8. In germline, CDR1 is MRHNA, CDR2 SNTAGT. The CDR3 runs 15 residues. V and J are TRBV6-4 and TRBJ2-3; 9 bases map to TRBD2. This sequence was found in a male donor in good health and CMV-seronegative. Sequences were obtained from PBMCs. Here the CDR3 reads CASSDLAGGPGTQYF. The CDR3 DNA follows: TGTGCCAGCAGTGACCTCGCGGGAGGGCCTGGTACGCAGTATTTT.